The next 20 T cell receptor beta chains were all read from a single sample in a study of T cells in Graves' hyperthyroidism and ophthalmopathy. Researchers took RNA transcripts and amplified the TCR beta CDR3 regions from them. First-round RT-PCR targeting the TCR CDR3 was performed with the HTBI primer set. TCRdb passed the multiplex PCR reads through MiXCR, listing each CDR3 protein once. In the table there are roughly 700,000 distinct CDR3 sequences, around a third of which are singletons. Sequenced input: blood. The receptor set was obtained from a woman aged 40 to 50 with Graves' hyperthyroidism.

The V call is TRBV10-1, the J call TRBJ1-1, with D unresolved. CDR1 and CDR2 from the germline V gene are WNHNN and SYGVQD (reference sequence). The CDR3 totals 11 residues. V gave up 4 bases and J gave up 4 bases, with 4 bases separating them. CDR3 DNA: TGCGCCAGCAGTGTCGCCACTGAAGCTTTCTTT. Protein sequence: CASSVATEAFF.

J is TRBJ2-2 and V is TRBV19; no clear D. V gave up 5 bases and J gave up 7 bases, with 11 bases separating them. Per the germline V gene, CDR1 is LNHDA and CDR2 is SQIVND (reference sequence). This CDR3 is built from 13 residues. For the CDR3, the DNA is TGTGCCAGTAGTCCCTCTACAAGCGGGGAGCTGTTTTTT. This encodes CASSPSTSGELFF.

This chain joins TRBV20-1 and TRBJ2-3; no clear D gene. Trimming stripped 3 bases from V and 6 bases from J, with 10 bases between. There are 12 residues in the CDR3. Germline-derived CDR1 and CDR2 are DFQATT and SNEGSKA (reference sequence). The CDR3 region is CSASLTSDTQYF. The CDR3 DNA follows: TGCAGTGCTAGCCTGACATCTGATACGCAGTATTTT.

This clonotype was seen repeatedly, ten times or more. This rearrangement joins TRBV6-5 to TRBJ1-5; D perhaps matches TRBD1 (5 bases). The germline gives CDR1 MNHEY, CDR2 SVGAGI. This CDR3 region has 13 residues. V was trimmed by 6 bases and J by 5 bases, leaving 11 bases between them. CDR3 protein: CASRLGTDQPQHF. The CDR3 DNA reads TGTGCCAGCAGACTTGGGACGGATCAGCCCCAGCATTTT.

This clonotype was observed many times. The rearrangement links TRBV12-3 or TRBV12-4 to TRBJ1-1; no reliable D call. The CDR3 runs 13 residues. V lost 4 bases and J lost 2, with 8 bases in between. For the CDR3, the DNA is TGTGCCAGCAGTTGGTCCGGTAACACTGAAGCTTTCTTT. Its protein is CASSWSGNTEAFF.

This clonotype was counted at least ten times. The chain joins TRBV7-2 to TRBJ1-1, with 7 bases identical to TRBD1. Germline-derived CDR1 and CDR2 are SGHTA and FQGNSA. There are 14 residues in the CDR3. After removal of 6 bases from V and 1 base from J, the junction contained 5 bases not matched to a gene. CDR3 bases: TGTGCCAGCAGGGAGGGACAGCCGAACACTGAAGCTTTCTTT. Amino acids: CASREGQPNTEAFF.

For this clonotype: This may be a read error: a much more frequent sequence differs by one nucleotide. The gene calls are TRBV7-9 and TRBJ1-6, with TRBD1 matching over 9 bases. The ends lost 5 bases at V and 10 bases at J; junction bases unmatched: 21. CDR3 length: 19 residues. The germline gives CDR1 SEHNR, CDR2 FQNEAQ (reference sequence). In DNA form, the CDR3 reads TGTGCCAGCAGCACCTCCACCCGGGGGACAGGGTCTTTAAGCTCACCCCTCCACTTT. It translates to CASSTSTRGTGSLSSPLHF.

Many counts were recorded for this clonotype. V gene TRBV12-3 or TRBV12-4 combines with J gene TRBJ1-1, with 7 bases lining up with TRBD1. Trimming removed 3 bases from V and 3 bases from J; junction bases left unmatched: 4. The CDR3 spans 14 residues. The CDR3 spells CASSFRGGDTEAFF. The CDR3 DNA is TGTGCCAGCAGTTTCAGGGGGGGAGACACTGAAGCTTTCTTT.

This clonotype was recorded many times. The gene calls are TRBV4-3 and TRBJ2-2; 12 nucleotides align to TRBD2. Germline CDR1 is LGHNA and CDR2 is YSLEER. The CDR3 runs 18 residues. V shed 0 bases and J 7 bases; nucleotides not matched to a gene: 9. This chain's CDR3 is CASSQDSRLAGVGGELFF. CDR3 nucleotides: TGCGCCAGCAGCCAAGATTCCAGACTAGCGGGAGTTGGCGGGGAGCTGTTTTTT.

This clonotype occurred many times. The CDR3 region has the DNA TGTGCCAGCAGCTTAGGGGGGTTGGAGACCCAGTACTTC. Protein product: CASSLGGLETQYF. The chain employs TRBV7-2 and TRBJ2-5; D possibly matches TRBD1 or TRBD2 (5 bases each). The V end was cut by 1 base, the J end by 5 bases, with 8 bases between. The CDR3 covers 13 residues. Germline V gene lookup returns CDR1 SGHTA and CDR2 FQGNSA.

This clonotype was observed a handful of times. This chain uses TRBV6-5 with TRBJ2-7; TRBD2 matches at 13 bases. Germline CDR1 MNHEY, CDR2 SVGAGI. This CDR3 is built from 17 residues. The ends lost 4 bases at V and 1 base at J; junction bases unmatched: 7. Here the CDR3 DNA reads TGTGCCAGCAGTTCCTGGACTAGCGGGAGACGGTCCTACGAGCAGTACTTC. It specifies CASSSWTSGRRSYEQYF.

On this clonotype itself: This clone may be a read error of a much larger clone one base away. V usage is TRBV13 and J usage is TRBJ1-6; D remains ambiguous. V lost 3 bases and J 10 bases, leaving 13 bases between the germline ends. This CDR3 region has 14 residues. Germline V CDR1 and CDR2: PRHDT, FYEKMQ (reference sequence). CDR3 protein: CASSFGQEASPLHF. In DNA form, the CDR3 reads TGTGCCAGCAGCTTTGGGCAGGAAGCGTCACCCCTCCACTTT.

This clonotype was counted a few times. This chain uses TRBV10-3 with TRBJ2-2; 8 positions agree with TRBD2. The CDR3 spans 17 residues. The germline V gene encodes CDR1 ENHRY and CDR2 SYGVKD. V shed 4 bases and J 6 bases; nucleotides not matched to a gene: 13. The CDR3 sequence: CAISGSSGKSLAGELFF. The DNA of the CDR3 is TGTGCCATCAGTGGAAGTAGCGGGAAGAGTTTGGCCGGGGAGCTGTTTTTT.

This clonotype was seen at least ten times. The V and J genes are TRBV7-9 and TRBJ2-5, with 9 nucleotides matching TRBD2. V was clipped by 3 bases and J by 4 bases; unmatched bases: 3. The CDR3 length is 14 residues. Germline-derived CDR1 and CDR2 are SEHNR and FQNEAQ (reference sequence). CDR3 DNA sequence: TGTGCCAGCAGCTTTGGGCGGGAGGGAGAGACCCAGTACTTC. It translates to CASSFGREGETQYF.

This clonotype has ten or more counts. The V call is TRBV12-3 or TRBV12-4, the J call TRBJ2-6, with D unresolved. Between the trimmed V and J ends, which lost 4 bases and 5 bases, there was a span of 6 bases. This CDR3 spans 13 amino acids. The CDR3 region has the DNA TGTGCCAGCAGTTACCTACGGGCCAACGTCCTGACTTTC. Translating gives CASSYLRANVLTF.

This clonotype was picked up many times. The V gene is TRBV5-8, the J gene TRBJ1-2; 12 nucleotides agree with TRBD1. The germline V gene has CDR1 SGHTS and CDR2 YDEGEE. The V and J ends lost 4 bases and 12 bases, in that order; junction bases with no gene match: 7. The CDR3 covers 13 residues. The CDR3 loop reads CASSITGTGGDTF. The DNA of the CDR3 is TGTGCCAGCAGCATCACCGGGACAGGGGGCGACACCTTC.

In its sample, this clonotype was seen a few times. The chain combines TRBV11-3 with TRBJ1-2, with a tentative D call TRBD1 (6 bases). The germline V and J ends were trimmed by 5 bases and 6 bases, with 16 bases remaining between them. The CDR3 is 14 amino acids. Per germline, CDR1 SGHNT and CDR2 YENEEA. The CDR3 loop reads CASSPPGGPDGYTF. CDR3 nucleotide sequence: TGTGCCAGCAGCCCCCCGGGGGGCCCCGATGGCTACACCTTC.

This clonotype has at least ten counts. V gene TRBV20-1 combines with J gene TRBJ2-2; 7 nucleotides line up with TRBD2. V lost 5 bases to trimming and J lost 1 base; unmatched junction nucleotides: 7. CDR3 length equals 15 residues. Germline assignment: CDR1 DFQATT and CDR2 SNEGSKA (reference sequence). The CDR3 loop is CSAPLAAVNTGELFF. Written as DNA, the CDR3 is TGCAGTGCTCCGCTAGCGGCCGTGAACACCGGGGAGCTGTTTTTT.

This clonotype was counted between two and nine times. The chain combines TRBV19 with TRBJ1-1, with 7 nucleotides matching TRBD1. V was clipped by 5 bases and J by 0 bases; unmatched bases: 6. CDR3 length: 15 residues. Germline loops: CDR1 LNHDA, CDR2 SQIVND (reference sequence). Written as DNA, the CDR3 is TGTGCCAGTAGTCTACGGAGGGGGCTGAACACTGAAGCTTTCTTT. It yields the protein CASSLRRGLNTEAFF.

This clonotype was recorded once. V and J are TRBV7-9 and TRBJ2-7; TRBD1 agrees at 8 bases. The CDR3 has 15 amino acids. Germline V gene lookup returns CDR1 SEHNR and CDR2 FQNEAQ (reference sequence). Germline trimming cut 5 bases from V and 2 bases from J; bases unmatched to any gene: 8. CDR3 DNA: TGTGCCAGCAGCCCTCCGGAGGGACAGGCCTACGAGCAGTACTTC. This translates into CASSPPEGQAYEQYF.